One sample yielded the 28 T cell receptor beta chains listed below, sequenced in a study of blood T cell repertoires in COVID-19. Method: immunoSEQ multiplex PCR; TCRdb's copy keeps in-frame clones and lacks some. Seen here are around 68,000 clones, approximately 90% observed once, and the top ten hold approximately 2.9%. The sequenced sample consisted of peripheral blood. The source is a man aged 50 to 60 with acute or convalescent COVID-19.

The rearrangement joins TRBV15 to TRBJ1-5; TRBD1 is a possible D gene (5 bases). Trimming left V 0 bases short and J 7 bases short, with 16 bases between. This CDR3 region has 16 residues. CDR1 and CDR2 from the germline V gene are LNHNV and YYDKDF (reference sequence). The CDR3 coding sequence is TGTGCCACCAGCAGAGATTTATGGGGGGATGACCAGCCCCAGCATTTT. It codes for CATSRDLWGDDQPQHF.

This clone has a single count. The genes are TRBV7-2 and TRBJ2-3, with 8 bases fitting TRBD2. The CDR3 is made up of 16 amino acids. Germline V gene sequence: CDR1 SGHTA, CDR2 FQGNSA. V trimming: 2 bases; J trimming: 0 bases; junction bases outside the gene matches: 4. CDR3: CASSLRLALSTDTQYF. The DNA for the CDR3 is TGTGCCAGCAGCTTAAGACTAGCGTTAAGCACAGATACGCAGTATTTT. Full variable domain (outside the CDR3, taken from reference TRBV7-2 and TRBJ2-3): GAGVSQSPSNKVTEKGKDVELRCDPISGHTALYWYRQSLGQGLEFLIYFQGNSAPDKSGLPSDRFSAERTGGSVSTLTIQRTQQEDSAVYLCASSLRLALSTDTQYFGPGTRLTVL.

This chain's CDR3 is CASSLFPLIAVPVTQYF. CDR3 DNA: TGTGCCAGCAGCTTATTTCCCCTTATCGCGGTCCCTGTGACCCAGTACTTC. V and J are TRBV7-3 and TRBJ2-5; D is uncertain. Germline V CDR1 and CDR2: SGHTA, FQGTGA. CDR3 size: 17 residues. V lost 2 bases to trimming and J lost 7 bases, with 23 bases between them.

This chain connects TRBV5-8 to TRBJ2-7; a possible D gene is TRBD2 (6 bases). V lost 1 base and J lost 6, with 17 bases in between. Germline V gene data show CDR1 as SGHTS and CDR2 as YDEGEE. The CDR3 extends over 15 amino acids. The CDR3 DNA is TGTGCCAGCAGCTTGTTGGGCGGGGCCACCTTCGAGCAGTACTTC. Protein sequence: CASSLLGGATFEQYF.

The genes are TRBV19 and TRBJ1-5, with 7 positions matching TRBD1. The CDR3 contains 13 residues. Germline loops: CDR1 LNHDA, CDR2 SQIVND (reference sequence). With 6 bases clipped from V and 11 bases from J, the junction kept 10 bases outside the gene matches. For the CDR3, the DNA is TGTGCCAGTAGCTACGGACAGGCCTCAGCCCAGCATTTT. Amino acids: CASSYGQASAQHF.

This chain links TRBV19 with TRBJ1-2, with TRBD1 identical over 9 bases. Germline CDR1 reads LNHDA; CDR2 reads SQIVND (reference sequence). The CDR3 sequence is 16 residues long. J was trimmed by 4 bases and V by 2 bases; bases with no gene match: 8. The CDR3 bases are TGTGCCAGTAGTATACAAGCAGGACAGGGGTCCTATGGCTACACCTTC. Translation: CASSIQAGQGSYGYTF.

The rearrangement uses TRBV5-1 and TRBJ1-4; 9 bases agree with TRBD1. The ends lost 4 bases at V and 7 bases at J; junction bases unmatched: 14. This CDR3 spans 17 amino acids. Germline V gene sequence: CDR1 SGHRS, CDR2 YFSETQ. CDR3 sequence reads: CASSPQPTGGGSEKLFF. The CDR3 DNA is TGCGCCAGCAGCCCCCAACCGACAGGGGGAGGTAGTGAAAAACTGTTTTTT.

This chain links TRBV11-3 with TRBJ2-5; no clear D gene. The CDR3 sequence is 15 residues long. Germline-derived CDR1 and CDR2 are SGHNT and YENEEA. The V and J ends lost 7 bases and 2 bases respectively, with 17 bases between them. In nucleotides, the CDR3 is TGTGCCAGCACCCGAGGTGGAAAACGACAAGAGACCCAGTACTTC. Protein: CASTRGGKRQETQYF.

The chain couples TRBV5-5 to TRBJ2-7; 8 bases are a match to TRBD1. The germline gives CDR1 SGHKS, CDR2 YYEKEE (reference sequence). V shed 3 bases and J 4 bases; nucleotides not matched to a gene: 12. The length of the CDR3 is 16 residues. CDR3 protein: CASSYRGAGFGYEQYF. The DNA for the CDR3 is TGTGCCAGCAGCTACAGGGGGGCGGGTTTTGGGTACGAGCAGTACTTC.

The chain uses TRBV6-5 and TRBJ1-1; 7 bases fit TRBD1. The V and J ends lost 2 bases and 0 bases, in that order; junction bases with no gene match: 6. CDR3 length equals 16 residues. Germline V lookup: CDR1 MNHEY, CDR2 SVGAGI. CDR3 coding DNA: TGTGCCAGCAGTTACGGGGGACAGAACATGAACACTGAAGCTTTCTTT. Amino acid sequence: CASSYGGQNMNTEAFF.

J is TRBJ2-5 and V is TRBV14; D call uncertain. V shed 2 bases and J shed 2 bases, with 6 bases lying between them. The CDR3 covers 13 residues. Germline CDR1 reads SGHDN; CDR2 reads FVKESK. CDR3 amino acids: CASSQHRQETQYF. The DNA for the CDR3 is TGTGCCAGCAGCCAACACAGACAAGAGACCCAGTACTTC.

The V call is TRBV6-2 or TRBV6-3, the J call TRBJ1-1; the D gene is possibly TRBD1 (5 bases). Germline V gene lookup returns CDR1 MNHEY and CDR2 SVGEGT. This CDR3 has 14 amino acids. With 2 bases removed from V and 1 base from J, the gap between germline ends came to 8 bases. The CDR3 spells CASSYRGENTEAFF. The CDR3 bases are TGTGCCAGCAGTTACCGGGGGGAGAACACTGAAGCTTTCTTT.

This chain joins TRBV5-5 and TRBJ2-7; possibly TRBD2 for D (6 bases). V gave up 5 bases and J gave up 7 bases, with 19 bases separating them. The germline V gene encodes CDR1 SGHKS and CDR2 YYEKEE (reference sequence). The CDR3 loop spans 14 amino acids. DNA for the CDR3: TGTGCCAGCAGTTGGGACTTCGGGTCGCGGGAGCAGTACTTC. Translating it yields CASSWDFGSREQYF.

The gene calls are TRBV6-5 and TRBJ1-4; perhaps TRBD1 as D (6 bases). V lost 0 bases and J lost 10, with 15 bases in between. The CDR3 has 15 amino acids. CDR1 MNHEY and CDR2 SVGAGI come from the germline V gene. CDR3 loop: CASSYSLKGGGKLFF. CDR3 DNA: TGTGCCAGCAGTTACTCACTAAAGGGGGGGGGAAAACTGTTTTTT.

The chain is built from TRBV28 and TRBJ2-7; tentatively, D is TRBD1 (5 bases). V lost 6 bases, J lost 0 bases, and 15 bases lay in between. Per the germline V gene, CDR1 is MDHEN and CDR2 is SYDVKM. The CDR3 is made up of 15 amino acids. CDR3 nucleotide sequence: TGTGCCAGCAGCCTCGTGGGGCCAAGCTCCTACGAGCAGTACTTC. This translates into CASSLVGPSSYEQYF.

The chain recombines TRBV27 with TRBJ1-1; TRBD1 aligns across 8 bases. Germline values: CDR1 MNHEY, CDR2 SMNVEV (reference sequence). The CDR3 is made up of 13 amino acids. Germline trimming cut 2 bases from V and 8 bases from J; bases unmatched to any gene: 4. In DNA, the CDR3 is TGTGCCAGCAGTTTAATCGGACAGGGAGAAGCTTTCTTT. It codes for CASSLIGQGEAFF.

The genes are TRBV5-1 and TRBJ2-2, with TRBD1 matching over 9 bases. The CDR3 is 16 amino acids. Germline V gives CDR1 SGHRS, CDR2 YFSETQ. V shed 4 bases, J shed 5 bases, and the junction held 9 bases outside the gene matches. The CDR3 sequence is CASSSRDRARTGELFF. The DNA for the CDR3 is TGCGCCAGCAGCAGCCGGGACAGGGCGCGTACCGGGGAGCTGTTTTTT.

This chain uses TRBV5-1 with TRBJ2-5, with TRBD1 identical over 9 bases. This CDR3 spans 17 amino acids. Germline CDR1 reads SGHRS; CDR2 reads YFSETQ. J gave up 2 bases and V 0 bases, and 8 bases lay outside the gene matches. The CDR3 loop reads CASSLAYQGTGQETQYF. In nucleotides, the CDR3 is TGCGCCAGCAGCTTGGCCTATCAGGGGACAGGGCAAGAGACCCAGTACTTC.

This rearrangement joins TRBV10-2 to TRBJ1-1; D not resolved. This CDR3 region has 12 residues. The germline V gene has CDR1 WSHSY and CDR2 SAAADI. V was cut by 2 bases and J by 7 bases, with 8 bases left in between. CDR3 nucleotide sequence: TGCGCCAGCAGTGAGCTTCGGGTTGAAGCTTTCTTT. Translation: CASSELRVEAFF.

This chain joins TRBV24-1 and TRBJ2-5, with D possibly TRBD2 on 6 matching bases. Trimming pared 7 bases from V and 2 bases from J, leaving 10 bases between. The germline gives CDR1 KGHDR, CDR2 SFDVKD. This CDR3 comprises 13 residues. CDR3 nucleotides: TGTGCCACCAGGGGGGGAGATCAAGAGACCCAGTACTTC. This translates into CATRGGDQETQYF.

V gene TRBV6-6 combines with J gene TRBJ1-5, with a possible D match to TRBD1 (6 bases). CDR1 and CDR2 from the germline V gene are MNHNY and SVGAGI (reference sequence). The germline V and J ends were trimmed by 5 bases and 0 bases, with 11 bases remaining between them. The CDR3 spans 15 residues. CDR3 sequence reads: CASSAGGDSNQPQHF. The CDR3 coding sequence is TGTGCCAGCAGTGCTGGGGGCGATAGCAATCAGCCCCAGCATTTT.

A single count supports this clone. This chain connects TRBV4-3 to TRBJ2-1, with D hard to call. The CDR3 runs to 13 residues. V gave up 1 base and J gave up 8 bases, with 9 bases separating them. CDR1 and CDR2 (germline): LGHNA, YSLEER. CDR3 nucleotide sequence: TGCGCCAGCAGCCAAGGGTTGAGCGATGAGCAGTTCTTC. Translated, it gives CASSQGLSDEQFF.

The V gene is TRBV30, the J gene TRBJ1-2, with D tentatively TRBD1 (6 bases). The CDR3 extends over 15 amino acids. Trimming left V 0 bases short and J 0 bases short, with 11 bases between. Germline V gene sequence: CDR1 GTSNPN, CDR2 SVGIG (reference sequence). The CDR3 protein is CAWSVRGKANYGYTF. DNA for the CDR3: TGTGCCTGGAGTGTCAGGGGTAAAGCTAACTATGGCTACACCTTC. The full variable domain, rest sourced from reference TRBV30 and TRBJ1-2, is SQTIHQWPATLVQPVGSPLSLECTVEGTSNPNLYWYRQAAGRGLQLLFYSVGIGQISSEVPQNLSASRPQDRQFILSSKKLLLSDSGFYLCAWSVRGKANYGYTFGSGTRLTVV.

The V and J genes are TRBV6-2 or TRBV6-3 and TRBJ1-1, with a possible D match to TRBD1 (5 bases). CDR1 and CDR2 (germline): MNHEY, SVGEGT. Trimming shortened V by 3 bases and J by 10 bases, and 9 bases separated the two germline ends. This CDR3 spans 11 amino acids. CDR3 bases: TGTGCCAGCAGTTATCGGCAGGGAGCTTTCTTT. It translates to CASSYRQGAFF.

The chain combines TRBV6-2 or TRBV6-3 with TRBJ2-2; 10 bases are a match to TRBD1. The J segment lost 3 bases and the V segment lost 2 bases, leaving 3 bases of the junction unmatched. The germline V gene has CDR1 MNHEY and CDR2 SVGEGT. This CDR3 has 16 residues. In DNA form, the CDR3 reads TGTGCCAGCAGTTACGCGGGACAGGGGCACACCGGGGAGCTGTTTTTT. It is translated as CASSYAGQGHTGELFF.

The CDR3 spells CASRKQNTEAFF. The CDR3 DNA is TGTGCCAGCAGGAAGCAGAACACTGAAGCTTTCTTT. The chain recombines TRBV2 with TRBJ1-1; D remains unclear. This CDR3 is 12 amino acids long. V lost 6 bases to trimming and J lost 1 base, with 6 bases between them. The germline gives CDR1 SNHLY, CDR2 FYNNEI.

The chain employs TRBV11-3 and TRBJ2-7; 8 nucleotides line up with TRBD1. The CDR3 runs to 15 residues. The V segment lost 0 bases and the J segment 3 bases; nucleotides outside the gene matches: 4. The V gene's germline CDR1 is SGHNT and CDR2 YENEEA. The CDR3 DNA sequence: TGTGCCAGCAGCTTAGATGGCAGGGGGCTCTACGAGCAGTACTTC. Its translation is CASSLDGRGLYEQYF.

The chain joins TRBV24-1 to TRBJ1-5; 8 nucleotides align to TRBD1. The CDR3 spans 15 residues. Per the germline V gene, CDR1 is KGHDR and CDR2 is SFDVKD. V was clipped by 5 bases and J by 4 bases; unmatched bases: 6. CDR3 sequence (DNA): TGTGCCACCAGTGCCGACAGGGGATCGAATCAGCCCCAGCATTTT. As protein: CATSADRGSNQPQHF.